Presented here are 15 T cell receptor beta chains from one specimen sequenced in a study of T-cell memory formation after mild COVID-19. In TCRdb, the 5' RACE reads were re-called with MiXCR into one record per CDR3 protein. The sample has under 250,000 distinct CDR3 sequences, over 9.5% seen once; the top ten hold just over 3%. Sample: PBMCs or a T cell subset sorted from them (not recorded which). Every receptor here comes from a man aged 18 to 29 who had mild COVID-19 (a few samples of this study predate the infection). Cell type and time point are not known.

The V and J genes are TRBV30 and TRBJ1-4; D is possibly TRBD1 (5 bases). V lost 3 bases and J lost 10, with 21 bases in between. The CDR3 covers 15 residues. The V gene's germline CDR1 is GTSNPN and CDR2 SVGIG (reference sequence). The DNA of the CDR3 is TGTGCCTGGAGCGACACCGGGGCCCTCGGTGGAAAACTGTTTTTT. Its translation is CAWSDTGALGGKLFF. Supplemented by reference TRBV30 and TRBJ1-4, the full variable domain reads SQTIHQWPATLVQPVGSPLSLECTVEGTSNPNLYWYRQAAGRGLQLLFYSVGIGQISSEVPQNLSASRPQDRQFILSSKKLLLSDSGFYLCAWSDTGALGGKLFFGSGTQLSVL.

The V call is TRBV6-6, the J call TRBJ2-7, with TRBD1 matching 7 bases. V was pared by 4 bases and J by 6 bases, with 9 bases of the junction left unmatched. The CDR3 totals 14 residues. The V gene's germline CDR1 is MNHNY and CDR2 SVGAGI (reference sequence). The CDR3 sequence: CASSFGQAGGEQYV. As DNA, the CDR3 is TGTGCCAGCAGTTTCGGACAGGCAGGCGGCGAGCAGTACGTC.

In its sample, this clonotype was seen a few times. The J gene is TRBJ1-1, the V gene TRBV20-1, with 7 nucleotides matching TRBD1. CDR1 and CDR2 (germline): DFQATT, SNEGSKA (reference sequence). Losses at the gene ends were 3 bases for V and 8 bases for J; bases not matched to a gene: 6. This CDR3 is 12 amino acids long. For the CDR3, the DNA is TGCAGTGCTAGCCACAGGGGCGACGAAGCTTTCTTT. Translating it yields CSASHRGDEAFF.

This clonotype appeared many times. An end of the junction differs from the germline gene, which may be a read error. The rearrangement links TRBV7-3 to TRBJ2-3, with D tentatively TRBD1 (6 bases). The V gene's germline CDR1 is SGHTA and CDR2 FQGTGA. The CDR3 totals 13 residues. The CDR3 DNA sequence: TGCGCCAGCAGCTCAGGGGGCACAGATACGCAGTATTTT. This translates into CASSSGGTDTQYF.

Ten or more counts support this clonotype. This rearrangement joins TRBV4-3 to TRBJ1-6, with D uncertain. Germline V CDR1 and CDR2: LGHNA, YSLEER. V gave up 3 bases and J gave up 7 bases, with 10 bases separating them. The CDR3 totals 14 residues. The CDR3 DNA reads as TGCGCCAGCAGCCATGGACGGGCAAATTCACCCCTCCACTTT. Its translation is CASSHGRANSPLHF.

This clonotype was counted at least ten times. V is TRBV2 and J is TRBJ2-2; 8 bases are a match to TRBD1. There are 13 residues in the CDR3. V was clipped by 5 bases and J by 4 bases; unmatched bases: 0. Germline-derived CDR1 and CDR2 are SNHLY and FYNNEI. The CDR3 nucleotides are TGTGCCAGCAGTACAGGGGGCACCGGGGAGCTGTTTTTT. This translates into CASSTGGTGELFF. Looking up the rest from reference TRBV2 and TRBJ2-2 gives the full variable domain: EPEVTQTPSHQVTQMGQEVILRCVPISNHLYFYWYRQILGQKVEFLVSFYNNEISEKSEIFDDQFSVERPDGSNFTLKIRSTKLEDSAMYFCASSTGGTGELFFGEGSRLTVL.

The rearrangement links TRBV11-2 to TRBJ1-5; D call uncertain. This CDR3 comprises 15 residues. V lost 3 bases, J lost 6 bases, and 15 bases lay in between. Germline V CDR1 and CDR2: SGHAT, FQNNGV. CDR3 sequence: CASSFSDGVGQPQHF. As DNA, the CDR3 is TGTGCCAGCAGCTTTTCGGATGGTGTCGGTCAGCCCCAGCATTTT.

This clonotype was picked up many times. V and J are TRBV30 and TRBJ2-3; D is uncertain. CDR3 length: 13 residues. Trimming shortened V by 0 bases and J by 4 bases, and 8 bases separated the two germline ends. Looked up from germline, CDR1 is GTSNPN and CDR2 is SVGIG (reference sequence). CDR3 amino acids: CAWSVLGADTQYF. The CDR3 coding sequence is TGTGCCTGGAGTGTACTTGGGGCAGATACGCAGTATTTT.

This clonotype was counted only a few times. The chain employs TRBV5-6 and TRBJ1-1; D gene uncertain. V gave up 2 bases and J gave up 9 bases, with 14 bases separating them. CDR1 and CDR2 from the germline V gene are SGHDT and YYEEEE. The CDR3 runs to 13 residues. The CDR3 region has the DNA TGTGCCAGCAGCTTCGTGACCGTGGGCCAAGCTTTCTTT. This sequence encodes CASSFVTVGQAFF. The variable domain in full, completed from reference TRBV5-6 and TRBJ1-1, reads DAGVTQSPTHLIKTRGQQVTLRCSPKSGHDTVSWYQQALGQGPQFIFQYYEEEERQRGNFPDRFSGHQFPNYSSELNVNALLLGDSALYLCASSFVTVGQAFFGQGTRLTVV.

Only a few counts were recorded for this clonotype. The CDR3 nucleotides are TGTGCCAGCAGCCAGACTAGCGGGCAAGAGACCCAGTACTTC. This gives the protein CASSQTSGQETQYF. The chain is built from TRBV3-1 and TRBJ2-5, with 10 bases identical to TRBD2. J gave up 2 bases and V 3 bases, and 0 bases lay outside the gene matches. This CDR3 comprises 14 residues. Germline V CDR1 and CDR2: LGHDT, YNNKEL (reference sequence).

The rearrangement links TRBV6-5 to TRBJ1-2; perhaps TRBD1 as D (6 bases). V lost 6 bases to trimming and J lost 3 bases, with 8 bases between them. The V gene's germline CDR1 is MNHEY and CDR2 SVGAGI. The CDR3 extends over 12 amino acids. The CDR3: CASRQGDYGYTF. DNA of the CDR3: TGTGCCAGCAGACAGGGCGACTATGGCTACACCTTC.

This clonotype was detected a few times. The rearrangement links TRBV20-1 to TRBJ1-4; 7 positions agree with TRBD1. V lost 0 bases to trimming and J lost 6 bases; unmatched junction nucleotides: 7. CDR3 length: 15 residues. CDR1 DFQATT and CDR2 SNEGSKA come from the germline V gene (reference sequence). The CDR3 nucleotides read TGCAGTGCTAGAGATCCCACAGGGGACGATGAAAAACTGTTTTTT. This gives the protein CSARDPTGDDEKLFF.

This clonotype has only a few counts. This rearrangement joins TRBV6-1 to TRBJ2-1; TRBD1 matches 8 bases. With 7 bases clipped from V and 3 bases from J, the junction kept 14 bases outside the gene matches. This CDR3 has 17 amino acids. Germline-derived CDR1 and CDR2 are MNHNS and SASEGT. The CDR3 reads CASIVNPGGGRYNEQFF. CDR3 DNA: TGTGCCAGCATTGTGAACCCAGGGGGCGGCCGCTACAATGAGCAGTTCTTC.

V is TRBV6-5 and J is TRBJ2-7; TRBD2 aligns across 11 bases. Germline assignment: CDR1 MNHEY and CDR2 SVGAGI. The CDR3 is 16 amino acids. The junction had 8 bases not matched to a gene; V was cut back by 6 bases and J by 1 base. The CDR3 sequence is CASSFHGTSGSYEQYF. Written as DNA, the CDR3 is TGTGCCAGCAGCTTCCACGGGACTAGCGGTTCCTACGAGCAGTACTTC.

This clonotype was picked up many times. The V and J genes are TRBV11-2 and TRBJ2-7; 8 positions match TRBD2. V trimming: 5 bases; J trimming: 6 bases; junction bases outside the gene matches: 12. There are 15 residues in the CDR3. CDR1 and CDR2 (germline): SGHAT, FQNNGV. The chain's CDR3 is CASSGSGLVDVEQYF. The CDR3 DNA follows: TGTGCCAGCAGCGGCTCGGGACTAGTCGATGTCGAGCAGTACTTC. Together with reference TRBV11-2 and TRBJ2-7, the CDR3 gives the full variable domain: EAGVAQSPRYKIIEKRQSVAFWCNPISGHATLYWYQQILGQGPKLLIQFQNNGVVDDSQLPKDRFSAERLKGVDSTLKIQPAKLEDSAVYLCASSGSGLVDVEQYFGPGTRLTVT.